A selection of T cell receptor beta chains follows, all from one sample in a study of cytomegalovirus exposure and HLA in healthy donors. Using immunoSEQ multiplex PCR, the repertoire was profiled, and TCRdb retains in-frame clones only, with some absent. The sample lists about 130,000 clones, around 80% seen once, with approximately 1% in the top ten. The sequenced sample was PBMCs. These receptors all come from a human donor in good health. Both conserved end residues are part of each CDR3. D genes are given only for firm matches. Clone size appears in some rows only: once, few, many, or a class for an expanded clone.

V gene	J gene	clone size	D gene	CDR3 protein	CDR3 DNA
TRBV27	TRBJ1-1	NA	NA	CASSLSWGRRMNTEAFF	TGTGCCAGCAGTTTATCATGGGGGCGTCGGATGAACACTGAAGCTTTCTTT
TRBV9	TRBJ2-5	NA	NA	CASSVGGQETQYF	TGTGCCAGCAGCGTCGGAGGCCAAGAGACCCAGTACTTC
TRBV7-9	TRBJ1-2	NA	NA	CASSNEQYYGYTF	TGTGCCAGCAGCAACGAACAGTACTATGGCTACACCTTC
TRBV6-1	TRBJ2-7	NA	NA	CASRRGSSYEQYF	TGTGCCAGCCGAAGGGGCAGCTCCTACGAGCAGTACTTC
TRBV27	TRBJ1-5	NA	NA	CATRQQNQPQHF	TGTGCCACCCGACAGCAAAATCAGCCCCAGCATTTT
TRBV19	TRBJ1-4	NA	NA	CASNRPAGEKLFF	TGTGCCAGTAATCGACCGGCCGGGGAAAAACTGTTTTTT
TRBV11-1	TRBJ2-1	NA	NA	CASSLTHDSSYNEQFF	TGTGCCAGCAGCTTAACTCACGATAGCTCCTACAATGAGCAGTTCTTC
TRBV4-2	TRBJ1-1	NA	NA	CASSPGGQSWIAPGDTEAFF	TGTGCCAGCAGCCCGGGGGGGCAGTCCTGGATCGCACCCGGGGACACTGAAGCTTTCTTT
TRBV18	TRBJ2-5	NA	NA	CASSPREAARETQYF	TGTGCCAGCTCACCTCGAGAGGCCGCGAGGGAGACCCAGTACTTC
TRBV6-5	TRBJ2-2	NA	TRBD1	CASKRTGEPGELFF	TGTGCCAGCAAGAGGACAGGGGAACCCGGGGAGCTGTTTTTT
TRBV7-9	TRBJ1-2	NA	NA	CASSLDGVRDGYTF	TGTGCCAGCAGCTTAGATGGGGTGAGGGATGGCTACACCTTC
TRBV13	TRBJ1-1	NA	NA	CASRSGGATEAFF	TGTGCCAGCAGGTCCGGGGGGGCAACTGAAGCTTTCTTT
TRBV5-4	TRBJ2-7	NA	NA	CAGLTSGLYDEQYF	TGTGCCGGTCTAACGTCCGGGTTATACGACGAGCAGTACTTC
TRBV2	TRBJ1-6	NA	TRBD1	CASKVGTGESSYNSPLHF	TGTGCCAGCAAGGTGGGGACAGGGGAGAGCTCCTATAATTCACCCCTCCACTTT
TRBV19	TRBJ1-1	once	TRBD1	CASSVLKGGAYNTEAFF	TGTGCCAGTAGTGTCCTTAAAGGGGGCGCGTATAACACTGAAGCTTTCTTT
TRBV2	TRBJ1-2	NA	NA	CASSPGDYGYTF	TGTGCCAGCAGTCCCGGGGACTATGGCTACACCTTC
TRBV13	TRBJ1-1	few	TRBD1	CASSLGQSNTEAFF	TGTGCCAGCAGCTTGGGACAGTCGAACACTGAAGCTTTCTTT
TRBV18	TRBJ2-5	NA	NA	CASSPDRETQYF	TGTGCCAGCTCACCCGACAGGGAGACCCAGTACTTC
TRBV25-1	TRBJ2-5	NA	TRBD1	CASSDLGQGGDQETQYF	TGTGCCAGCAGTGATCTGGGACAGGGGGGGGACCAAGAGACCCAGTACTTC
TRBV6-6	TRBJ2-1	NA	TRBD1	CASSYPGTANTQFF	TGTGCCAGCAGTTACCCCGGGACAGCTAATACCCAGTTCTTC
TRBV9	TRBJ1-6	few	NA	CASTPELNNSPLHF	TGTGCCAGCACCCCTGAGTTGAATAATTCACCCCTCCACTTT
TRBV14	TRBJ2-7	NA	NA	CASSQAGTWTGEQYF	TGTGCCAGCAGCCAAGCCGGGACATGGACGGGCGAGCAGTACTTC
TRBV10-1	TRBJ2-1	NA	NA	CASSESALSNEQFF	TGCGCCAGCAGTGAGTCGGCACTAAGCAATGAGCAGTTCTTC
TRBV5-1	TRBJ2-6	NA	NA	CASSLTTGSAGANVLTF	TGCGCCAGCAGCTTGACTACAGGGAGCGCTGGGGCCAACGTCCTGACTTTC
TRBV6-5	TRBJ1-1	NA	TRBD1	CASTELGDSDEAFF	TGTGCCAGCACCGAACTAGGGGACAGCGATGAAGCTTTCTTT
TRBV29-1	TRBJ2-3	once	NA	CSVPLADTQYF	TGCAGCGTTCCACTCGCAGATACGCAGTATTTT
TRBV6-5	TRBJ1-5	NA	TRBD1	CASSYSGTENQPQHF	TGTGCCAGCAGTTACTCCGGGACAGAGAATCAGCCCCAGCATTTT
TRBV2	TRBJ2-7	NA	TRBD1	CASSAPDRGHNEQYF	TGTGCCAGCAGTGCCCCTGACAGGGGACACAACGAGCAGTACTTC
TRBV18	TRBJ1-6	NA	NA	CASSAGSNSPLHF	TGTGCCAGCTCGGCAGGGTCGAATTCACCCCTCCACTTT
TRBV10-3	TRBJ2-7	NA	NA	CAISDGIPREQYF	TGTGCCATCAGTGACGGGATCCCTCGCGAGCAGTACTTC
TRBV27	TRBJ2-7	NA	NA	CASSLGAVYEQYF	TGTGCCAGCAGTTTAGGGGCCGTCTACGAGCAGTACTTC
TRBV5-6	TRBJ2-3	NA	TRBD2	CASKGTSGAYPGTDTQYF	TGTGCCAGCAAGGGGACTAGCGGGGCGTATCCGGGCACAGATACGCAGTATTTT
TRBV2	TRBJ2-1	NA	NA	CASSEGTAPLYNEQFF	TGTGCCAGCAGTGAAGGGACAGCCCCTTTATACAATGAGCAGTTCTTC